This T cell receptor (beta chain) originates from a study of T-cell memory formation after mild COVID-19. Turning to the study itself: Among the donors, TCR clusters were largely specific to each donor.

The CDR3 is 14 residues long. V was clipped by 0 bases and J by 10 bases, with 11 bases between them. Germline CDR1 SGHRS, CDR2 YFSETQ. MiXCR, run by TCRdb on the 5' RACE reads, gives a single entry per CDR3 protein. The data hold nearly 250,000 distinct CDR3 sequences, with approximately 15% observed a single time. The source is an adult woman who had mild COVID-19 (a few samples of this study predate the infection). Cell type and time point are not known. Sample: PBMCs or a T cell subset sorted from them (not recorded which). The V and J genes are TRBV5-1 and TRBJ1-6; tentatively, D is TRBD1 (5 bases). CDR3 residues: CASSLAGLGSPLHF. CDR3 bases: TGCGCCAGCAGCTTGGCAGGGTTAGGATCACCCCTCCACTTT.